The next 2 T cell receptor beta chains were all read from a single sample in a study of blood T cells in healthy people across ages. Alongside a J-beta primer mix, a sample-barcoded 5' primer served in a second PCR lasting about 7 to 11 cycles. TCRdb used MiXCR to reprocess the 5' RACE reads, holding one entry per CDR3 protein. The table has around 970,000 distinct CDR3 sequences, about 51% seen once; the top ten hold around 21%. Sequencing was carried out using blood. All receptors derive from a woman in her sixties or seventies in good health.

This clonotype was observed a handful of times. The chain links TRBV24-1 to TRBJ2-3, with 9 bases identical to TRBD2. V was clipped by 3 bases and J by 6 bases; unmatched bases: 9. This CDR3 has 16 residues. Germline V CDR1 and CDR2: KGHDR, SFDVKD. CDR3 nucleotide sequence: TGTGCCACCAGTGATCCCGGGGGAGCGGGAGGCGATACGCAGTATTTT. Its protein is CATSDPGGAGGDTQYF.

V is TRBV2 and J is TRBJ2-7, with a tentative D call TRBD2 (6 bases). Germline assignment: CDR1 SNHLY and CDR2 FYNNEI. The CDR3 is 14 amino acids. V lost 4 bases and J 0 bases, leaving 10 bases between the germline ends. For the CDR3, the DNA is TGTGCCAGCAGTGGGGACTCGAGCTCCTACGAGCAGTACTTC. This codes for CASSGDSSSYEQYF.